The 14 T cell receptor beta chains below were found in one sample sequenced in a study of shared T cell receptors in the human thymus. Data came from immunoSEQ multiplex PCR; TCRdb stores just in-frame clones and leaves some out. The sample includes hundreds of thousands of clones, around 87% of them seen just once. This same sample was also taken into another study, of human thymus T cells.

Sequenced: thymocytes. The receptors come from a boy in the first two years of life with a congenital heart defect.

The chain is built from TRBV6-6 and TRBJ1-2; tentatively, D is TRBD1 (5 bases). V gave up 4 bases and J gave up 4 bases, with 13 bases separating them. Germline CDR1 is MNHNY and CDR2 is SVGAGI (reference sequence). This CDR3 is built from 14 residues. The CDR3: CASSWGRGIYGYTF. CDR3 bases: TGTGCCAGCAGTTGGGGTCGGGGGATCTATGGCTACACCTTC.

This rearrangement joins TRBV4-3 to TRBJ2-3; D call uncertain. This CDR3 has 19 amino acids. The germline gives CDR1 LGHNA, CDR2 YSLEER. V was clipped by 4 bases and J by 0 bases, with 23 bases between them. The CDR3 protein is CASSLQPGFPPASTDTQYF. The CDR3 DNA sequence: TGCGCCAGCAGCCTCCAGCCAGGCTTCCCTCCCGCTAGCACAGATACGCAGTATTTT.

The chain carries TRBV15 and TRBJ2-7; 7 bases are a match to TRBD2. With V trimmed by 0 bases and J by 4 bases, 6 bases remained unmatched. Looked up from germline, CDR1 is LNHNV and CDR2 is YYDKDF (reference sequence). The CDR3 sequence is 15 residues long. The CDR3 DNA reads TGTGCCACCAGCAGAGAGAGCGGGAAATCATACGAGCAGTACTTC. Encoded protein: CATSRESGKSYEQYF.

This clone was recorded only once. The CDR3 sequence is CASILGGGTTDTQYF. CDR3 DNA sequence: TGTGCCAGCATCCTAGGAGGGGGCACGACAGATACGCAGTATTTT. V and J are TRBV28 and TRBJ2-3; maybe TRBD1 (7 bases). This CDR3 is built from 15 residues. Germline CDR1 is MDHEN and CDR2 is SYDVKM. V was shortened by 7 bases and J by 3 bases, with 17 bases between the two germline ends.

Here the CDR3 DNA reads TGTGCCAGCAGCGTAAGAGGACGGGAGCAAGAGACCCAGTACTTC. It codes for CASSVRGREQETQYF. The chain couples TRBV9 to TRBJ2-5; maybe TRBD2 (6 bases). The CDR3 covers 15 residues. Germline loops: CDR1 SGDLS, CDR2 YYNGEE. V shed 1 base and J shed 2 bases, with 12 bases lying between them.

V is TRBV9 and J is TRBJ1-3; no clear D gene. Trimming took 4 bases from V and 3 from J, leaving 8 bases between them. The CDR3 is made up of 13 amino acids. Germline V CDR1 and CDR2: SGDLS, YYNGEE. The chain's CDR3 is CASSPPYGNTIYF. As DNA, the CDR3 is TGTGCCAGCAGCCCCCCGTATGGAAACACCATATATTTT.

The chain joins TRBV19 to TRBJ2-1; 9 nucleotides align to TRBD2. The CDR3 has 14 amino acids. Unmatched junction bases numbered 4, after V lost 3 bases and J lost 7 bases. Germline V lookup: CDR1 LNHDA, CDR2 SQIVND (reference sequence). CDR3 amino acids: CASSIISGSNEQFF. CDR3 bases: TGTGCCAGTAGTATTATTAGCGGGAGTAATGAGCAGTTCTTC. The complete variable domain, with remaining parts taken from reference TRBV19 and TRBJ2-1, reads DGGITQSPKYLFRKEGQNVTLSCEQNLNHDAMYWYRQDPGQGLRLIYYSQIVNDFQKGDIAEGYSVSREKKESFPLTVTSAQKNPTAFYLCASSIISGSNEQFFGPGTRLTVL.

V and J are TRBV5-1 and TRBJ1-2; 9 positions agree with TRBD1. The germline V gene encodes CDR1 SGHRS and CDR2 YFSETQ. The CDR3 covers 14 residues. V lost 4 bases to trimming and J lost 6 bases; unmatched junction nucleotides: 7. The CDR3 spells CASSTGTGYDGYTF. The CDR3 DNA reads as TGCGCCAGCAGCACCGGGACAGGGTACGATGGCTACACCTTC.

The chain has TRBV6-5 and TRBJ1-5; tentative D call: TRBD1 (6 bases). The length of the CDR3 is 15 residues. The V gene's germline CDR1 is MNHEY and CDR2 SVGAGI. The V end was cut by 0 bases, the J end by 5 bases, with 11 bases between. The CDR3 reads CASSYSQGTDQPQHF. The DNA of the CDR3 is TGTGCCAGCAGTTACTCACAGGGAACTGATCAGCCCCAGCATTTT.

J is TRBJ2-1 and V is TRBV5-1, with a weak D call TRBD2 (7 bases). The CDR3 is 16 residues long. V was cut by 3 bases and J by 2 bases, with 15 bases left in between. Germline-derived CDR1 and CDR2 are SGHRS and YFSETQ. The CDR3, as DNA: TGCGCCAGCAGCTGGATGGGCGGGGGCGCCTACAATGAGCAGTTCTTC. Translating it yields CASSWMGGGAYNEQFF.

This rearrangement joins TRBV28 to TRBJ2-1; 8 nucleotides align to TRBD2. V shed 5 bases, J shed 10 bases, and the junction held 16 bases outside the gene matches. The CDR3 totals 16 residues. The germline V gene encodes CDR1 MDHEN and CDR2 SYDVKM. The CDR3 DNA reads as TGTGCCAGCAGTCCCCCGAGGGTAGCGGGACCGAAGGAGCAGTTCTTC. This gives the protein CASSPPRVAGPKEQFF. The full variable domain, its missing parts supplied by reference TRBV28 and TRBJ2-1, is DVKVTQSSRYLVKRTGEKVFLECVQDMDHENMFWYRQDPGLGLRLIYFSYDVKMKEKGDIPEGYSVSREKKERFSLILESASTNQTSMYLCASSPPRVAGPKEQFFGPGTRLTVL.

The chain joins TRBV28 to TRBJ1-5, with TRBD1 as a possible D gene (6 bases). Germline V lookup: CDR1 MDHEN, CDR2 SYDVKM. Trimming removed 3 bases from V and 0 bases from J, with 27 bases in between. The length of the CDR3 is 21 residues. For the CDR3, the DNA is TGTGCCAGCAGTTTTCTTCCACAGGGTCCTTTAGCTCTTTATAGCAATCAGCCCCAGCATTTT. It encodes CASSFLPQGPLALYSNQPQHF. The full variable domain, rest sourced from reference TRBV28 and TRBJ1-5, is DVKVTQSSRYLVKRTGEKVFLECVQDMDHENMFWYRQDPGLGLRLIYFSYDVKMKEKGDIPEGYSVSREKKERFSLILESASTNQTSMYLCASSFLPQGPLALYSNQPQHFGDGTRLSIL.

The chain carries TRBV5-1 and TRBJ2-1, with a tentative D call TRBD1 (6 bases). Trimming removed 1 base from V and 6 bases from J, with 14 bases in between. The CDR3 consists of 15 residues. Germline-derived CDR1 and CDR2 are SGHRS and YFSETQ. CDR3 sequence reads: CASSLWLARGNEQFF. CDR3 bases: TGCGCCAGCAGCTTGTGGCTAGCCAGGGGCAATGAGCAGTTCTTC.

The V and J genes are TRBV6-5 and TRBJ1-2; possibly TRBD1 for D (5 bases). The germline V gene has CDR1 MNHEY and CDR2 SVGAGI. Deletions cut 6 bases from V and 8 bases from J, with 19 bases between. The CDR3 consists of 14 residues. CDR3 in DNA: TGTGCCAGCAGAGAGGAGGGCGGTCGGGGGGGCTACACCTTC. It yields the protein CASREEGGRGGYTF.